The 4 T cell receptor beta chains below come from one sample, sequenced in a study of CD8+ T cells in alopecia areata. RNA extraction was followed by reverse transcription into cDNA, which acted as the sequencing template. Measured with immunoSEQ multiplex PCR; TCRdb has only the in-frame clones, and not every one. The table shows 50,000 to 70,000 clones, with 44% occurring only once. The specimen was NKG2D-low CD8+ T cells sorted from blood. All receptors come from a human donor with alopecia areata.

The chain combines TRBV10-3 with TRBJ2-7, with TRBD2 matching 9 bases. Looked up from germline, CDR1 is ENHRY and CDR2 is SYGVKD. The V gene end was trimmed by 8 bases and the J gene end by 0 bases; junction bases not matched to a gene: 14. The CDR3 is 17 amino acids. The CDR3 DNA is TGTGCCATCTCGGGTAGCGGGGGCCCCCGTCCCTCCTACGAGCAGTACTTC. This sequence encodes CAISGSGGPRPSYEQYF.

The chain recombines TRBV27 with TRBJ2-7, with D possibly matching TRBD1 (6 bases). The germline V gene encodes CDR1 MNHEY and CDR2 SMNVEV (reference sequence). There are 14 residues in the CDR3. Trimming took 3 bases from V and 5 from J, leaving 14 bases between them. The CDR3 sequence: CASSLTGTPNEQYF. The CDR3 DNA is TGTGCCAGCAGTTTGACAGGAACCCCGAACGAGCAGTACTTC.

This sequence joins TRBV30 and TRBJ1-1; weak D call: TRBD1 (5 bases). CDR3 length equals 12 residues. The V end lost 2 bases, the J end lost 8 bases, and 12 bases lay between the germline ends. Germline CDR1 GTSNPN, CDR2 SVGIG (reference sequence). The CDR3 nucleotides read TGTGCCTGGAGTCTGGACATCCCCGAAGCTTTCTTT. This sequence encodes CAWSLDIPEAFF.

The rearrangement joins TRBV19 to TRBJ1-1; D is perhaps TRBD1 (5 bases). V lost 1 base and J lost 4, with 16 bases in between. Germline CDR1 LNHDA, CDR2 SQIVND (reference sequence). The CDR3 has 16 residues. Here the CDR3 DNA reads TGTGCCAGTAGTATAGGTCCCTACAGGAGGGGCACTGAAGCTTTCTTT. Translating it yields CASSIGPYRRGTEAFF.